This T cell receptor (beta chain) derives from a study of cytomegalovirus exposure and HLA in healthy donors. In the PCR, 60 Vbeta and 13 Jbeta primers were used. Clones were read by immunoSEQ multiplex PCR, and TCRdb kept only the in-frame ones, dropping some. The sample carries 100,000 to 150,000 clones, 77% recorded once. The trim removed 8 bases at V and 4 bases at J, leaving 7 bases unmatched. Germline CDR1 and CDR2: MNHNS and SASEGT. CDR3 length equals 13 residues. The sequencing input was PBMCs. The clonotype originates from a male donor in good health and CMV-seropositive. J is TRBJ1-2 and V is TRBV6-1, with 7 nucleotides matching TRBD1. CDR3 DNA: TGTGCCAGCCAGACAGGGAGTTTCTATGGCTACACCTTC. Protein sequence: CASQTGSFYGYTF.